The 5 T cell receptor beta chains given below trace back to one sample, sequenced in a study of T cell repertoires in cytomegalovirus infection. MiXCR, run by TCRdb on the reads, gives a single entry per CDR3 protein. The table lists nearly 650,000 distinct CDR3 sequences, approximately 24% of them singletons. Sequenced: CD8+ T cells from PBMCs. The receptors come from a human donor in good health (CMV status not recorded). Some clones in this sample may be carry-over from other donors' samples.

The chain is built from TRBV10-3 and TRBJ2-4, with D tentatively TRBD2 (6 bases). The germline CDR1 and CDR2 sequences are ENHRY and SYGVKD. The CDR3 contains 17 residues. V was shortened by 0 bases and J by 4 bases, with 16 bases between the two germline ends. The DNA of the CDR3 is TGTGCCATCAGTGAGTCGCAAGGACGGGAGAGGAAAAACATTCAGTACTTC. As protein: CAISESQGRERKNIQYF.

The chain uses TRBV18 and TRBJ1-1; TRBD1 is a possible D gene (5 bases). The CDR3 is 13 residues long. Germline CDR1 is KGHSH and CDR2 is LQKENI. The V gene lost 6 bases and the J gene lost 2 bases, with 10 bases spanning the gap. The CDR3 DNA sequence: TGTGCCAGCTCCCCGACAGATAACACTGAAGCTTTCTTT. Its protein is CASSPTDNTEAFF.

This clonotype has a handful of counts. The chain carries TRBV20-1 and TRBJ2-3; TRBD1 is a possible D gene (6 bases). Trimming left V 6 bases short and J 5 bases short, with 9 bases between. Germline lookup yields CDR1 DFQATT and CDR2 SNEGSKA (reference sequence). The CDR3 is 11 amino acids. CDR3 in DNA: TGCAGTGCACCACAGGGAGATACGCAGTATTTT. Translated, it gives CSAPQGDTQYF.

The genes are TRBV7-9 and TRBJ1-2; 8 bases are shared with TRBD1. J lost 4 bases, V lost 7 bases, and 8 bases had no gene match. The germline V gene has CDR1 SEHNR and CDR2 FQNEAQ (reference sequence). The CDR3 runs to 14 residues. The CDR3 nucleotides are TGTGCCAGCAACGACAGGGGAGGATCCTATGGCTACACCTTC. Residues: CASNDRGGSYGYTF. Full variable domain (missing parts from reference TRBV7-9 and TRBJ1-2): DTGVSQNPRHKITKRGQNVTFRCDPISEHNRLYWYRQTLGQGPEFLTYFQNEAQLEKSRLLSDRFSAERPKGSFSTLEIQRTEQGDSAMYLCASNDRGGSYGYTFGSGTRLTVV.

The CDR3 bases are TGTGCCAGCAGTTACCTGAGGGGACTAGTGGACAATGAGCAGTTCTTC. Its protein is CASSYLRGLVDNEQFF. The chain uses TRBV6-8 and TRBJ2-1, with 8 bases matching TRBD2. J was trimmed by 5 bases and V by 2 bases; bases with no gene match: 8. The CDR3 is made up of 16 amino acids. Germline assignment: CDR1 MNHGY and CDR2 SAAAGT.